Here is one T cell receptor (beta chain) with its context. What it binds is not known. The sample belongs to a study of T cells after posttransplantation cyclophosphamide. The table came from immunoSEQ multiplex PCR; TCRdb's copy has only in-frame clones and leaves some out. The sample has more than 30,000 clones, about nine tenths seen once. Study-wide results and limits: Tissue-infiltrating T cells from skin or gut overlapped little with blood T cells. After PTCy, TRB diversity resembled that of CNI/methotrexate controls. Donor-recipient repertoire similarity was low at 1-2 months, rising over year one.

Germline CDR1 and CDR2: KGHSH and LQKENI. The CDR3 has 17 residues. Losses at the gene ends were 6 bases for V and 7 bases for J; bases not matched to a gene: 15. The naive gate required viable CD3+CD4+ or CD3+CD8+ cells with CCR7+CD45RA+CD45RO-CD95-CD27+CD28+ phenotype. The related graft donor's blood sample was taken on the day of bone marrow donation. The origin of this receptor is a woman aged 55-70 years in good health, CMV-negative, and a related stem cell transplant donor. The sequenced sample consisted of naive CD4+ T cells sorted from PBMCs. The rearrangement joins TRBV18 to TRBJ1-6; 7 bases are shared with TRBD1. In nucleotides, the CDR3 is TGTGCCAGCTCTCCTCTTCCCCCGGGACAGAACAATTCACCCCTCCACTTT. Amino acids: CASSPLPPGQNNSPLHF.